This TCR beta chain appears in the sequencing data of a study of brain metastases from non-small cell lung cancer. Generated by immunoSEQ multiplex PCR, the TCRdb table keeps only in-frame clones and is missing some. The repertoire holds under 1,500 clones, with around 80% as singletons. The sequence came from a donor aged 40 or over with non-small cell lung cancer. Input material: tissue from a brain metastasis.

This CDR3 is CASGHGGLNTEAFF. The DNA for the CDR3 is TGTGCTAGTGGGCATGGGGGCTTGAACACTGAAGCTTTCTTT. The V and J genes are TRBV12-5 and TRBJ1-1; possibly TRBD1 for D (6 bases). CDR3 length: 14 amino acids. Per the germline V gene, CDR1 is LGHNT and CDR2 is FRNRAP. The germline V and J ends were trimmed by 6 bases and 0 bases, with 11 bases remaining between them.